What follows are 28 T cell receptor beta chains derived from one specimen sequenced in a study of blood T cells in healthy people across ages. Alongside a J-beta primer mix, a sample-barcoded 5' primer served in a second PCR lasting roughly 6 to 12 cycles. TCRdb reanalysed the 5' RACE reads using MiXCR and keeps one entry per CDR3 protein. The data hold about 380,000 distinct CDR3 sequences, with more than 45% observed a single time. The sample taken for sequencing was blood. These receptors were obtained from a man aged 55 to 70 in good health.

J is TRBJ2-7 and V is TRBV12-3 or TRBV12-4; TRBD2 matches 9 bases. The junction had 11 bases not matched to a gene; V was cut back by 6 bases and J by 5 bases. CDR3 length: 15 amino acids. In DNA, the CDR3 is TGTGCCAGCAGCCTAGGCGGGAGGGTTCGGAACGAGCAGTACTTC. This codes for CASSLGGRVRNEQYF.

This clonotype was seen only once. The J gene is TRBJ1-5, the V gene TRBV2; the D is unclear. Looked up from germline, CDR1 is SNHLY and CDR2 is FYNNEI. The CDR3 consists of 13 residues. V gave up 2 bases and J gave up 6 bases, with 8 bases separating them. The CDR3 bases are TGTGCCAGCAGTGAATATTGGTTTCAGCCCCAGCATTTT. It yields the protein CASSEYWFQPQHF.

This clonotype was detected only a few times. The chain combines TRBV3-1 with TRBJ2-7; D gene uncertain. The ends were cut back, 0 bases at V and 6 bases at J, with 6 bases in the middle. This CDR3 has 12 amino acids. Looked up from germline, CDR1 is LGHDT and CDR2 is YNNKEL (reference sequence). This chain's CDR3 is CASSQDWAEQYF. The CDR3 coding sequence is TGTGCCAGCAGCCAAGATTGGGCCGAGCAGTACTTC.

The rearrangement uses TRBV12-3 or TRBV12-4 and TRBJ2-5; TRBD2 matches 8 bases. The CDR3 length is 15 residues. V lost 5 bases and J lost 11; bases outside the gene matches: 16. Written as DNA, the CDR3 is TGTGCCAGCAGTCCCGCTACGGGGGGGCGAGATGAGCAGTACTTC. Translating it yields CASSPATGGRDEQYF.

In regard to this clonotype: One end of the junction does not line up with germline, which may come from a read error. This sequence joins TRBV7-9 and TRBJ2-5; TRBD2 is a possible D gene (6 bases). The end of the DNA aligns better with TRBJ2-7, so the J call may be wrong. The CDR3 has 13 amino acids. CDR1 and CDR2 from the germline V gene are SEHNR and FQNEAQ (reference sequence). The CDR3 sequence: CASSVGDSSEQYF. Here the CDR3 DNA reads TGTGCCAGCAGCGTAGGGGACTCCTCCGAGCAGTACTTC.

This clonotype has a count of ten or more. The CDR3 loop reads CASSDGGQETQYF. In DNA form, the CDR3 reads TGTGCCAGCAGTGATGGAGGGCAAGAGACCCAGTACTTC. V and J are TRBV28 and TRBJ2-5, with a weak D call TRBD2 (6 bases). V was clipped by 5 bases and J by 2 bases, with 9 bases between them. CDR1 is MDHEN, CDR2 SYDVKM, per germline. The CDR3 spans 13 residues.

This clonotype was counted ten times or more. This chain links TRBV4-2 with TRBJ2-5; D is ambiguous. Trimming removed 4 bases at V and 2 bases at J, with 5 bases between. The CDR3 is 12 amino acids. CDR1 is LGHNA and CDR2 is YNFKEQ in the germline V gene. The CDR3 protein is CASSPSQETQYF. As DNA, the CDR3 is TGTGCCAGCAGCCCGTCACAAGAGACCCAGTACTTC.

The chain uses TRBV20-1 and TRBJ2-7; D is perhaps TRBD2 (6 bases). The germline V and J ends were trimmed by 1 base and 5 bases, with 15 bases remaining between them. This CDR3 region has 14 residues. Germline-derived CDR1 and CDR2 are DFQATT and SNEGSKA (reference sequence). CDR3 in DNA: TGCAGTGCTAGAGCCCTTAGCGGCCTAAACGAGCAGTACTTC. Translating it yields CSARALSGLNEQYF.

J is TRBJ2-7 and V is TRBV20-1; 8 positions agree with TRBD2. This CDR3 has 15 amino acids. CDR1 DFQATT and CDR2 SNEGSKA come from the germline V gene (reference sequence). V lost 0 bases to trimming and J lost 0 bases; unmatched junction nucleotides: 4. CDR3 nucleotides: TGCAGTGCTAGAGATCTGGCGGGAGGCTCCTACGAGCAGTACTTC. It yields the protein CSARDLAGGSYEQYF.

The chain recombines TRBV2 with TRBJ2-3, with D perhaps TRBD2 (7 bases). The CDR3 runs 11 residues. The germline V and J ends were trimmed by 6 bases and 11 bases, with 12 bases remaining between them. CDR1 and CDR2 (germline): SNHLY, FYNNEI. CDR3 in amino acids: CASRRGGVQYF. The CDR3 nucleotides read TGTGCCAGCAGGCGAGGGGGGGTGCAGTATTTT.

CDR3 sequence reads: CASSRDSPSNEQFF. In DNA form, the CDR3 reads TGTGCCAGCAGCCGGGACTCCCCGTCCAATGAGCAGTTCTTC. The rearrangement joins TRBV11-3 to TRBJ2-1; perhaps TRBD2 as D (6 bases). With 5 bases removed from V and 6 bases from J, the gap between germline ends came to 14 bases. Germline V gene lookup returns CDR1 SGHNT and CDR2 YENEEA. This CDR3 has 14 residues.

The chain joins TRBV2 to TRBJ2-3; the D gene is possibly TRBD2 (6 bases). CDR3 length equals 14 residues. Trimming removed 10 bases from V and 0 bases from J, with 14 bases in between. Germline V gene lookup returns CDR1 SNHLY and CDR2 FYNNEI. CDR3 in DNA: TGTGCCAACGCGGGGCGGAGTAGCACAGATACGCAGTATTTT. Residues: CANAGRSSTDTQYF.

This clonotype has more than one count but fewer than ten. A much larger clone sits a single nucleotide away, making a read error possible. The chain uses TRBV7-2 and TRBJ2-7, with 11 positions matching TRBD2. The CDR3 sequence is 15 residues long. The germline V gene has CDR1 SGHTA and CDR2 FQGNSA. The V and J ends lost 5 bases and 4 bases, in that order; junction bases with no gene match: 7. The CDR3 reads CASSTRLAGFYEQYF. CDR3 nucleotide sequence: TGTGCCAGCAGCACAAGACTAGCGGGGTTTTACGAGCAGTACTTC.

The rearrangement joins TRBV27 to TRBJ2-5; the D is unclear. The DNA matches TRBJ2-7 better at its end, which makes the J call doubtful. Germline CDR1 reads MNHEY; CDR2 reads SMNVEV (reference sequence). The CDR3 spans 15 residues. CDR3 nucleotide sequence: TGTGCCAGCGCCATCGTAGGAGTTGGCTCCTACGAGCAGTACTTC. It specifies CASAIVGVGSYEQYF.

V gene TRBV12-3 or TRBV12-4 combines with J gene TRBJ2-7; D not certain. The V end lost 7 bases, the J end lost 1 base, and 11 bases lay between the germline ends. The CDR3 runs to 13 residues. CDR3 nucleotides: TGTGCCAGCACCCTAAGTTTTTCCTACGAGCAGTACTTC. It translates to CASTLSFSYEQYF.

This rearrangement joins TRBV2 to TRBJ2-1, with 10 bases fitting TRBD2. This CDR3 comprises 17 residues. Looked up from germline, CDR1 is SNHLY and CDR2 is FYNNEI. Trimming cost V 10 bases and J 4 bases; bases outside gene matches: 16. The CDR3 sequence: CATANHLAGGRYNEQFF. Here the CDR3 DNA reads TGTGCCACCGCGAACCATTTAGCGGGGGGACGGTACAATGAGCAGTTCTTC. The variable domain in full, completed from reference TRBV2 and TRBJ2-1, reads EPEVTQTPSHQVTQMGQEVILRCVPISNHLYFYWYRQILGQKVEFLVSFYNNEISEKSEIFDDQFSVERPDGSNFTLKIRSTKLEDSAMYFCATANHLAGGRYNEQFFGPGTRLTVL.

This clonotype came up a few times. The J gene is TRBJ2-3, the V gene TRBV3-1; no clear D. Trimming stripped 0 bases from V and 2 bases from J, with 6 bases between. This CDR3 has 14 amino acids. Germline CDR1 is LGHDT and CDR2 is YNNKEL (reference sequence). As DNA, the CDR3 is TGTGCCAGCAGCCAAGACACCCTCACAGATACGCAGTATTTT. This gives the protein CASSQDTLTDTQYF.

The chain links TRBV20-1 to TRBJ2-7; D may be TRBD1 or TRBD2 (5 bases each). The CDR3 loop spans 13 amino acids. Germline values: CDR1 DFQATT, CDR2 SNEGSKA (reference sequence). The germline V and J ends were trimmed by 3 bases and 6 bases, with 15 bases remaining between them. CDR3 in amino acids: CSASPTGPSEQYF. CDR3 DNA sequence: TGCAGTGCTAGCCCCACGGGGCCTTCCGAGCAGTACTTC.

This chain connects TRBV7-9 to TRBJ2-5; 9 bases are shared with TRBD1. CDR3 length: 15 amino acids. J gave up 2 bases and V 3 bases, and 4 bases lay outside the gene matches. CDR1 and CDR2 from the germline V gene are SEHNR and FQNEAQ (reference sequence). The CDR3 nucleotides read TGTGCCAGCAGCTTGGGGGACAGGGTGCAAGAGACCCAGTACTTC. It is translated as CASSLGDRVQETQYF.

This clonotype came up a few times. This rearrangement joins TRBV20-1 to TRBJ2-1; 8 nucleotides agree with TRBD2. CDR3 size: 16 residues. V shed 5 bases and J 7 bases; nucleotides not matched to a gene: 16. The V gene's germline CDR1 is DFQATT and CDR2 SNEGSKA (reference sequence). CDR3 amino acids: CSAVRGGAGSGNEQFF. The CDR3 DNA sequence: TGCAGTGCTGTACGGGGGGGTGCGGGATCGGGAAATGAGCAGTTCTTC.

The rearrangement joins TRBV29-1 to TRBJ2-1; D unclear. Per germline, CDR1 SQVTM and CDR2 ANQGSEA. Trimming took off 7 bases at V and 3 bases at J, with 7 bases between the two ends. There are 11 residues in the CDR3. CDR3 coding DNA: TGCAGCGGTGACATCTACAATGAGCAGTTCTTC. Translating gives CSGDIYNEQFF.

This clonotype was picked up a small number of times. V gene TRBV20-1 combines with J gene TRBJ2-1; TRBD2 aligns across 10 bases. Germline values: CDR1 DFQATT, CDR2 SNEGSKA (reference sequence). The CDR3 is 19 residues long. With 2 bases clipped from V and 10 bases from J, the junction kept 23 bases outside the gene matches. CDR3: CSARSHHTREAGGPREQFF. CDR3 bases: TGCAGTGCTAGATCCCACCACACTCGGGAAGCGGGAGGGCCCCGCGAGCAGTTCTTC.

The chain links TRBV4-3 to TRBJ1-1, with no clear D. V lost 2 bases to trimming and J lost 0 bases, with 4 bases between them. The CDR3 loop spans 13 amino acids. Looked up from germline, CDR1 is LGHNA and CDR2 is YSLEER. CDR3 in amino acids: CASSQTVNTEAFF. Here the CDR3 DNA reads TGCGCCAGCAGCCAAACCGTGAACACTGAAGCTTTCTTT.

This clonotype was observed a handful of times. The chain joins TRBV20-1 to TRBJ1-2; possible D gene TRBD1, 5 bases. The CDR3 spans 13 residues. CDR1 and CDR2 (germline): DFQATT, SNEGSKA (reference sequence). The V end was cut by 5 bases, the J end by 8 bases, with 18 bases between. The CDR3 reads CSAYDSRSVGYTF. DNA for the CDR3: TGCAGTGCTTATGACAGCCGATCCGTCGGCTACACCTTC.

J is TRBJ1-2 and V is TRBV27, with 7 bases matching TRBD1. The CDR3 is 14 amino acids. The ends lost 4 bases at V and 6 bases at J; junction bases unmatched: 8. Per the germline V gene, CDR1 is MNHEY and CDR2 is SMNVEV (reference sequence). The CDR3 region is CASSYRGAGHGYTF. The CDR3 DNA reads as TGTGCCAGCAGTTACAGGGGCGCCGGGCATGGCTACACCTTC.

As regards this clonotype: One base away lies a much larger clone, so this may be a sequencing read error. The chain couples TRBV29-1 to TRBJ2-5; no firm D call. Germline values: CDR1 SQVTM, CDR2 ANQGSEA. Trimming cost V 4 bases and J 11 bases, with 17 bases left between them. CDR3 length equals 12 residues. The CDR3 DNA reads as TGCAGCGTTGGGAGAGTTGGCAATGAGCAGTACTTC. Translation gives CSVGRVGNEQYF.

This clonotype was seen a few times. The rearrangement links TRBV5-1 to TRBJ2-3, with unresolved D. Between the trimmed V and J ends, which lost 0 bases and 3 bases, there was a span of 5 bases. The germline gives CDR1 SGHRS, CDR2 YFSETQ. The CDR3 sequence is 13 residues long. The CDR3 DNA is TGCGCCAGCAGCTTGGTCATTACAGATACGCAGTATTTT. Encoded protein: CASSLVITDTQYF.

The J gene is TRBJ2-5, the V gene TRBV9, with 7 bases aligning to TRBD2. The CDR3 has 17 residues. Trimming at V came to 0 bases and at J to 11 bases, leaving 19 bases not matched to a gene. Germline lookup yields CDR1 SGDLS and CDR2 YYNGEE. The CDR3 is CASSVVGAWGGRNEQYF. CDR3 bases: TGTGCCAGCAGCGTAGTAGGGGCCTGGGGGGGACGCAATGAGCAGTACTTC. The entire variable domain, with the rest obtained from reference TRBV9 and TRBJ2-5, is as follows: DSGVTQTPKHLITATGQRVTLRCSPRSGDLSVYWYQQSLDQGLQFLIQYYNGEERAKGNILERFSAQQFPDLHSELNLSSLELGDSALYFCASSVVGAWGGRNEQYFGPGTRLLVL.